Shown below are 20 T cell receptor beta chains from a single sample sequenced in a study of cytomegalovirus exposure and HLA in healthy donors. In the PCR, 60 Vbeta and 13 Jbeta primers were used. The assay was immunoSEQ multiplex PCR, and TCRdb's table has in-frame clones only and misses some. Of 160,000 or so clones in the sample, approximately 82% were seen once. The sample taken for sequencing was PBMCs. The receptors come from a woman in her fifties or sixties in good health and CMV-seropositive.

CDR3: CASRDRGMNTEAFF. The CDR3 nucleotides are TGCGCCAGCAGAGACAGGGGCATGAACACTGAAGCTTTCTTT. The rearrangement uses TRBV10-2 and TRBJ1-1, with TRBD1 identical over 8 bases. V gave up 6 bases and J gave up 0 bases; unmatched junction bases: 3. The CDR3 sequence is 14 residues long. The germline V gene encodes CDR1 WSHSY and CDR2 SAAADI.

This clone has only a few counts. V and J are TRBV6-5 and TRBJ2-3; 9 positions agree with TRBD2. Germline CDR1 and CDR2: MNHEY and SVGAGI. There are 15 residues in the CDR3. V gave up 3 bases and J gave up 4 bases; unmatched junction bases: 5. The CDR3 bases are TGTGCCAGCAGTTATCAGCGGGGGGCGGCAGATACGCAGTATTTT. Its protein product is CASSYQRGAADTQYF.

The chain combines TRBV2 with TRBJ2-2; the D gene is possibly TRBD2 (6 bases). The CDR3 has 15 amino acids. V lost 6 bases, J lost 5 bases, and 16 bases lay in between. CDR1 and CDR2 from the germline V gene are SNHLY and FYNNEI. The CDR3 bases are TGTGCCAGCAGACGAGAGGCGGCGGGAACCGGGGAGCTGTTTTTT. It is translated as CASRREAAGTGELFF.

The chain links TRBV2 to TRBJ1-5; D gene ambiguous. CDR1 and CDR2 from the germline V gene are SNHLY and FYNNEI. Trimming cost V 5 bases and J 0 bases, with 5 bases left between them. This CDR3 is 13 amino acids long. CDR3 in amino acids: CASSQYSNQPQHF. CDR3 nucleotide sequence: TGTGCCAGCAGTCAGTATAGCAATCAGCCCCAGCATTTT.

The CDR3 region is CASSSDSAYGYTF. The CDR3 DNA reads as TGTGCCAGCAGTTCCGACAGTGCCTATGGCTACACCTTC. The rearrangement uses TRBV28 and TRBJ1-2, with D perhaps TRBD1 (5 bases). Trimming shortened V by 4 bases and J by 4 bases, and 10 bases separated the two germline ends. There are 13 residues in the CDR3. Germline CDR1 reads MDHEN; CDR2 reads SYDVKM.

Concerning this clone: At one boundary the junction diverges from the germline segment, which might be a read error. J is TRBJ1-2 and V is TRBV10-3, with D possibly matching TRBD1 (5 bases). CDR1 ENHRY and CDR2 SYGVKD come from the germline V gene. This CDR3 contains 16 residues. The CDR3 sequence: CASSYPTRDGGYGYTF. CDR3 DNA: TGTGCCAGCAGTTACCCTACCCGGGACGGGGGGTATGGCTACACCTTC.

The CDR3 is CASSLARATNEKLFF. The CDR3, as DNA: TGTGCCAGCAGCTTAGCCCGTGCAACTAATGAAAAACTGTTTTTT. The chain employs TRBV7-9 and TRBJ1-4, with unresolved D. The CDR3 is made up of 15 amino acids. The germline gives CDR1 SEHNR, CDR2 FQNEAQ (reference sequence). V lost 0 bases and J 0 bases, leaving 5 bases between the germline ends.

This chain uses TRBV18 with TRBJ2-4, with a possible D match to TRBD1 (5 bases). Looked up from germline, CDR1 is KGHSH and CDR2 is LQKENI. The CDR3 contains 17 residues. Trimming removed 3 bases at V and 0 bases at J, with 15 bases between. CDR3 amino acids: CASSPQGSLLAKNIQYF. Written as DNA, the CDR3 is TGTGCCAGCTCACCTCAGGGCAGCTTACTAGCCAAAAACATTCAGTACTTC.

The chain combines TRBV29-1 with TRBJ2-2; no reliable D call. Germline V gives CDR1 SQVTM, CDR2 ANQGSEA. This CDR3 has 13 amino acids. V lost 4 bases and J lost 3, with 9 bases in between. CDR3 sequence reads: CSVATEYTGELFF. The DNA of the CDR3 is TGCAGCGTTGCCACAGAATACACCGGGGAGCTGTTTTTT.

V and J are TRBV6-1 and TRBJ2-7, with D possibly TRBD1 on 6 matching bases. Germline V gene lookup returns CDR1 MNHNS and CDR2 SASEGT. CDR3 length equals 11 residues. V lost 8 bases and J lost 12, with 17 bases in between. CDR3 nucleotide sequence: TGTGCCAGCCTCAGGGGTGGGGACGCGTACTTC. As protein: CASLRGGDAYF.

The CDR3 sequence is CASSEKAGPATNEKLFF. The CDR3 nucleotides read TGTGCCAGCAGTGAAAAAGCAGGCCCTGCAACTAATGAAAAACTGTTTTTT. The genes are TRBV25-1 and TRBJ1-4; D not certain. Looked up from germline, CDR1 is MGHDK and CDR2 is SYGVNS. This CDR3 contains 17 residues. V lost 2 bases and J lost 0, with 13 bases in between.

The chain couples TRBV7-2 to TRBJ1-4, with no clear D. The CDR3 length is 14 residues. V lost 5 bases, J lost 0 bases, and 7 bases lay in between. Germline assignment: CDR1 SGHTA and CDR2 FQGNSA. The DNA of the CDR3 is TGTGCCAGCAGCCCCCGGGCAACTAATGAAAAACTGTTTTTT. Amino acid sequence: CASSPRATNEKLFF.

The chain has TRBV5-1 and TRBJ2-1; no clear D. V was trimmed by 0 bases and J by 0 bases, leaving 4 bases between them. Germline assignment: CDR1 SGHRS and CDR2 YFSETQ. The CDR3 is 14 residues long. The chain's CDR3 is CASSLESSYNEQFF. The DNA for the CDR3 is TGCGCCAGCAGCTTGGAGAGCTCCTACAATGAGCAGTTCTTC.

The chain has TRBV21-1 and TRBJ1-2; the table's D call TRBD1 went unverified against the DNA. TRBV21-1 has pseudogene status. The length of the CDR3 is 14 residues. The CDR3 nucleotides are TGTGCCCCTGCCGGGACAGCCCTCCTCTATGGCTACACCTTC. Translated: CAPAGTALLYGYTF.

The J gene is TRBJ1-2, the V gene TRBV6-1; D is ambiguous. The CDR3 loop spans 15 amino acids. Germline CDR1 reads MNHNS; CDR2 reads SASEGT. V gave up 3 bases and J gave up 0 bases, with 11 bases separating them. CDR3 sequence reads: CASSDPFTANYGYTF. The CDR3 coding sequence is TGTGCCAGCAGTGATCCCTTTACAGCTAACTATGGCTACACCTTC.

The chain combines TRBV29-1 with TRBJ2-7; 7 bases line up with TRBD1. Looked up from germline, CDR1 is SQVTM and CDR2 is ANQGSEA. V dropped 7 bases and J dropped 3; count of bases not matched to a gene: 3. CDR3 size: 11 residues. The CDR3 region is CSAGQDYEQYF. The CDR3 DNA follows: TGCAGCGCTGGACAGGACTACGAGCAGTACTTC.

The chain recombines TRBV10-3 with TRBJ2-2; TRBD1 matches at 11 bases. The CDR3 is 15 residues long. The J segment lost 7 bases and the V segment lost 10 bases, leaving 11 bases of the junction unmatched. The germline V gene has CDR1 ENHRY and CDR2 SYGVKD. The CDR3 loop reads CATGVDRGPDGELFF. CDR3 coding DNA: TGTGCCACGGGAGTGGACAGGGGGCCGGACGGGGAGCTGTTTTTT.

This clone was seen a handful of times. This sequence joins TRBV7-9 and TRBJ1-2; no clear D gene. The CDR3 extends over 12 amino acids. The germline V gene has CDR1 SEHNR and CDR2 FQNEAQ (reference sequence). V was shortened by 10 bases and J by 1 base, with 10 bases between the two germline ends. CDR3 coding DNA: TGTGCCACCGGAGATCTTAACTATGGCTACACCTTC. Translated: CATGDLNYGYTF.

The chain combines TRBV6-5 with TRBJ2-1, with TRBD1 as a possible D gene (6 bases). Trimming cost V 5 bases and J 4 bases, with 12 bases left between them. The CDR3 covers 14 residues. The germline gives CDR1 MNHEY, CDR2 SVGAGI. The CDR3 DNA sequence: TGTGCCAGCAGTATACTAGACAGGTACAATGAGCAGTTCTTC. Translating it yields CASSILDRYNEQFF.

The V gene is TRBV29-1, the J gene TRBJ1-2; unclear D gene. V was pared by 6 bases and J by 0 bases, with 8 bases between. CDR1 is SQVTM and CDR2 is ANQGSEA in the germline V gene. This CDR3 has 12 residues. The CDR3 sequence is CSVPKPNYGYTF. DNA of the CDR3: TGCAGCGTCCCGAAGCCTAACTATGGCTACACCTTC.